This T cell receptor beta chain was recovered during a study of blood T cell repertoires in COVID-19. The CDR3 totals 14 residues. Germline loops: CDR1 SGHRS, CDR2 YFSETQ. V was clipped by 0 bases and J by 4 bases, with 10 bases between them. This study enrolled people aged roughly 18 to 100 from around 26 US geographic areas. This table comes from immunoSEQ multiplex PCR, and its TCRdb copy is limited to in-frame clones, with some not included. The sample has 370,000 or so clones; over 75% are singletons. Sequencing was performed on PBMCs or T cells enriched from blood (not recorded which). V and J are TRBV5-1 and TRBJ1-2, with no clear D. The TCR sequence derives from a man aged 30 to 45 who had recovered from COVID-19. In DNA form, the CDR3 reads TGCGCCAGCAGCTTGGAACAGAAAGGCTATGGCTACACCTTC. As protein: CASSLEQKGYGYTF.